This passage covers 8 T cell receptor beta chains from one sample sequenced in a study of blood T cell repertoires in COVID-19. Generated by immunoSEQ multiplex PCR, the TCRdb table keeps only in-frame clones and is missing some. Found here are 100,000 or so clones, 80% to 90% of them singletons; the top ten hold over 15%. The sequencing input was peripheral blood. Receptors originate from a human donor with acute or convalescent COVID-19. The donor label of this sample is uncertain.

The V and J genes are TRBV18 and TRBJ1-2; 10 positions match TRBD1. Trimming took 1 base from V and 4 from J; bases not matched to a gene: 9. Germline V gene lookup returns CDR1 KGHSH and CDR2 LQKENI. The CDR3 runs to 17 residues. CDR3 residues: CASSPLYQTGGPYGYTF. In DNA form, the CDR3 reads TGTGCCAGCTCACCACTGTACCAGACAGGGGGCCCCTATGGCTACACCTTC.

The CDR3 DNA reads as TGTGCCAGCAGTTACAGTTTCCCCTACGAGCAGTACTTC. This translates into CASSYSFPYEQYF. The V gene is TRBV28, the J gene TRBJ2-7; no definite D call. Germline assignment: CDR1 MDHEN and CDR2 SYDVKM. V lost 4 bases to trimming and J lost 2 bases, with 9 bases between them. The CDR3 runs to 13 residues. The complete variable domain, with remaining parts taken from reference TRBV28 and TRBJ2-7, reads DVKVTQSSRYLVKRTGEKVFLECVQDMDHENMFWYRQDPGLGLRLIYFSYDVKMKEKGDIPEGYSVSREKKERFSLILESASTNQTSMYLCASSYSFPYEQYFGPGTRLTVT.

The chain is built from TRBV5-1 and TRBJ1-1; D remains ambiguous. Trimming removed 0 bases at V and 2 bases at J, with 5 bases between. This CDR3 has 13 amino acids. The germline V gene encodes CDR1 SGHRS and CDR2 YFSETQ. The CDR3 sequence is CASSLAENTEAFF. The CDR3 nucleotides read TGCGCCAGCAGCTTGGCAGAAAACACTGAAGCTTTCTTT.

This rearrangement joins TRBV7-9 to TRBJ1-5, with 9 bases fitting TRBD1. Losses at the gene ends were 6 bases for V and 2 bases for J; bases not matched to a gene: 2. Germline V CDR1 and CDR2: SEHNR, FQNEAQ (reference sequence). CDR3 size: 14 residues. CDR3 loop: CASSRTGGNQPQHF. The CDR3, as DNA: TGTGCCAGCAGTAGGACAGGGGGCAATCAGCCCCAGCATTTT.

The rearrangement links TRBV6-5 to TRBJ1-1; D remains ambiguous. The germline V gene encodes CDR1 MNHEY and CDR2 SVGAGI. CDR3 length equals 13 residues. V lost 4 bases, J lost 5 bases, and 11 bases lay in between. The CDR3 DNA reads TGTGCCAGCAGTTTTGAAACGGGTACTGAAGCTTTCTTT. Translating it yields CASSFETGTEAFF.

V gene TRBV12-3 or TRBV12-4 combines with J gene TRBJ1-2; D gene unclear. Trimming pared 5 bases from V and 2 bases from J, leaving 9 bases between. This CDR3 spans 13 amino acids. The CDR3 spells CASSHDNNYGYTF. CDR3 sequence (DNA): TGTGCCAGCAGTCACGACAACAACTATGGCTACACCTTC.

The V and J genes are TRBV10-3 and TRBJ2-1, with 16 bases identical to TRBD2. This CDR3 has 15 amino acids. Looked up from germline, CDR1 is ENHRY and CDR2 is SYGVKD. J gave up 10 bases and V 7 bases, and 7 bases lay outside the gene matches. CDR3 in DNA: TGTGCCATCAATACCCCGGGACTAGCGGGAGGGGAGCAGTTCTTC. Encoded protein: CAINTPGLAGGEQFF.

The chain couples TRBV6-5 to TRBJ1-2; 8 bases line up with TRBD1. The CDR3 runs 14 residues. V was clipped by 6 bases and J by 4 bases; unmatched bases: 7. Per the germline V gene, CDR1 is MNHEY and CDR2 is SVGAGI. The CDR3 loop reads CASRPGTGAYGYTF. The CDR3 nucleotides read TGTGCCAGCAGACCCGGGACAGGCGCCTATGGCTACACCTTC.